This T cell receptor beta chain was sequenced during a study of technical replicates of blood from several donors. This table comes from immunoSEQ multiplex PCR, and its TCRdb copy is limited to in-frame clones, with some not included. The sample gives some 91,000 clones, around 95% of which show up once; 0.2% to 0.25% is in the top ten. The V gene's germline CDR1 is SGHRS and CDR2 YFSETQ. Unmatched junction bases numbered 8, after V lost 4 bases and J lost 6 bases. This CDR3 spans 16 amino acids. Sequencing used T cells isolated from PBMCs. The chain employs TRBV5-1 and TRBJ2-3; 13 nucleotides align to TRBD2. The sequence derives from a human donor in good health. CDR3 nucleotide sequence: TGCGCCAGCAGCCCGGGACTAGCGGGGTTAAAGGATACGCAGTATTTT. Its translation: CASSPGLAGLKDTQYF.